This TCR beta chain was recovered during a study of cytomegalovirus exposure and HLA in healthy donors. About the research overall: Researchers previously reported finding 90 million to 130 million unique TCR beta sequences from 170 million or so T cells.

This clone was seen only once. Its antigen is not identified. Its ends do not fully match the called genes, so a read error is possible. Other DNA sequences in the sample encode the same CDR3. The CDR3 is made up of 18 amino acids. CDR1 and CDR2 (germline): MGHRA, YSYEKL. Findings of the study overall: Productive rates of about 90% or about 30% were seen for most TCR beta V segments in an earlier analysis. Reported results showed that the classifier diagnosed cytomegalovirus status with high specificity and sensitivity.

Primers for the PCR totalled 60 Vbeta and 13 Jbeta. Method: immunoSEQ multiplex PCR; TCRdb's copy keeps in-frame clones and lacks some. The sample shows more than 80,000 clones, about four fifths of them seen only once. The clonotype was recovered from a woman aged 50 to 60 in good health and CMV-seropositive. The V gene is TRBV4-1, the J gene TRBJ2-1, with TRBD1 matching over 9 bases. The source material was PBMCs. CDR3 nucleotide sequence: TGCGCCAGCAGCCAAGCCCCAGGGACAGGGCGCAGAGGGCATGAGCAATTCTTC. This encodes CASSQAPGTGRRGHEQFF.